What follows are 2 T cell receptor beta chains derived from one specimen sequenced in a study of neurological immune-mediated disorders. The time point denotes: longitudinal time-point 1 (baseline). TCRdb ran MiXCR on the 5' RACE reads and lists one entry per CDR3 protein. Of 60,000 to 90,000 distinct CDR3 sequences in the sample, 10% were seen once. Material: PBMCs. These receptors were obtained from a man aged 30-40 years in good health.

This clonotype has ten or more counts. The V and J genes are TRBV20-1 and TRBJ2-7; D perhaps matches TRBD1 (6 bases). V dropped 4 bases and J dropped 3 bases, with 13 bases sitting between them. CDR3 size: 13 residues. The germline V gene encodes CDR1 DFQATT and CDR2 SNEGSKA (reference sequence). CDR3 nucleotide sequence: TGCAGTGCTACCCGGGACATTTACTACGAGCAGTACTTC. The encoded protein is CSATRDIYYEQYF.

This clonotype showed up many times. This rearrangement joins TRBV2 to TRBJ2-5, with 10 bases that match TRBD2. Looked up from germline, CDR1 is SNHLY and CDR2 is FYNNEI. V trimming: 3 bases; J trimming: 4 bases; junction bases outside the gene matches: 5. The CDR3 extends over 15 amino acids. CDR3: CASSEDSSGRETQYF. As DNA, the CDR3 is TGTGCCAGCAGTGAGGATTCTAGCGGGAGAGAGACCCAGTACTTC.